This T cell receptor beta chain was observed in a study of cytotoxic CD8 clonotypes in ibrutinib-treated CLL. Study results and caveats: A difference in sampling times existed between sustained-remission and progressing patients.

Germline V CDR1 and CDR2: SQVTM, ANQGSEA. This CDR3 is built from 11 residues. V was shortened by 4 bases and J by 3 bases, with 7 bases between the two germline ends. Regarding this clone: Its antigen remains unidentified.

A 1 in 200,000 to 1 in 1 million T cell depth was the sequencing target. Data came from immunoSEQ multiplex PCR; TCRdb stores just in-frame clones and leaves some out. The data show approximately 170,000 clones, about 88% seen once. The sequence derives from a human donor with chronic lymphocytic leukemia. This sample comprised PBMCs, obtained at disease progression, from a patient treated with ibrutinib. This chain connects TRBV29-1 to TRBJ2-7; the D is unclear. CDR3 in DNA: TGCAGCGTTGGTGGCAACTACGAGCAGTACTTC. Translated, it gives CSVGGNYEQYF.